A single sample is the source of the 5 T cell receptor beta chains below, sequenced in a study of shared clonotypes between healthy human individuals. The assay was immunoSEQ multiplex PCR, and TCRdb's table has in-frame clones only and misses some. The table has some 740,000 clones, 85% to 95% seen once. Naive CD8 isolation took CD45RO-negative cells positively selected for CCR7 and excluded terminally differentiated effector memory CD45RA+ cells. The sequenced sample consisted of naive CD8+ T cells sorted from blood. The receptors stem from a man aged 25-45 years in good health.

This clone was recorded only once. The CDR3 bases are TGTGCCAGCAGCCAAGAAAGCGGGAGGCCCTACGAGCAGTACTTC. Its protein product is CASSQESGRPYEQYF. The chain links TRBV14 to TRBJ2-7; 9 bases line up with TRBD2. This CDR3 spans 15 amino acids. Per germline, CDR1 SGHDN and CDR2 FVKESK. V shed 0 bases and J 2 bases; nucleotides not matched to a gene: 2.

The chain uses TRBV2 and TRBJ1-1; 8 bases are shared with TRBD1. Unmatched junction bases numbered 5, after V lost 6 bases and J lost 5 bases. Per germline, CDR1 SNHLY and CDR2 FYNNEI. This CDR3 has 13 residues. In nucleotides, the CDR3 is TGTGCCAGCAGGCTGGGACAGGAGACTGAAGCTTTCTTT. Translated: CASRLGQETEAFF.

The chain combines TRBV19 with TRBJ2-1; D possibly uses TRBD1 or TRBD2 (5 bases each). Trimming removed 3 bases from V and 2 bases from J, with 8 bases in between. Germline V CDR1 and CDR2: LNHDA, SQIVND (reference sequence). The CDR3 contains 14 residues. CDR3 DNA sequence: TGTGCCAGTAGTATCGTGGGACCCTACAATGAGCAGTTCTTC. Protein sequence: CASSIVGPYNEQFF.

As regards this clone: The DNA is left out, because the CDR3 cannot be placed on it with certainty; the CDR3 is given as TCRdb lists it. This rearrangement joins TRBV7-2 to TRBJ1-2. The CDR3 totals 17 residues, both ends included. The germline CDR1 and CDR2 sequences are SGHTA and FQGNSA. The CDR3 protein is CASSLLFFGSAEHGYTF.

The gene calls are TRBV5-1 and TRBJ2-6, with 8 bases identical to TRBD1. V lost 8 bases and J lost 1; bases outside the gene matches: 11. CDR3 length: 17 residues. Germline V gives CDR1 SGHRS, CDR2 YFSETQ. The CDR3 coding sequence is TGCGCCAGTTCTCCGGGACAGGTCTTATCTGGGGCCAACGTCCTGACTTTC. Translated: CASSPGQVLSGANVLTF.